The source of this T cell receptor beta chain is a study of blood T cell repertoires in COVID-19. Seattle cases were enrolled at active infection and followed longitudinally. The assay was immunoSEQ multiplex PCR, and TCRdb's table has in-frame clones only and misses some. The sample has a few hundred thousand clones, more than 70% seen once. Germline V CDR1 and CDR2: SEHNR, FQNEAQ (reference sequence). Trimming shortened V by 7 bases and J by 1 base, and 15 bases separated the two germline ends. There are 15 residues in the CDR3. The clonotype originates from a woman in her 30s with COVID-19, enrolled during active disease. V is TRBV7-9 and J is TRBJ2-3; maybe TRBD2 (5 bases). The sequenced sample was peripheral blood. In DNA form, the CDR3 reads TGTGCCAGCATCCCGGCGGGCCGGGGCACAGATACGCAGTATTTT. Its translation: CASIPAGRGTDTQYF.